Listed here are 23 T cell receptor beta chains from one sample, sequenced in a study of beta chain features in type 1 diabetes. The authors reverse transcribed all of the isolated RNA, so sequencing captured expressed TCRB transcripts. Only in-frame clones appear in the TCRdb table, and some are missing; sequencing was by immunoSEQ multiplex PCR. In the table there are around 250,000 clones, 25% to 35% of which are singletons. The sequencing sample was made of central memory CD4+ T cells from blood. The receptors derive from a young man in good health.

This clone has a handful of counts. This rearrangement joins TRBV7-2 to TRBJ2-7; possibly TRBD2 for D (6 bases). The germline CDR1 and CDR2 sequences are SGHTA and FQGNSA. Deletions cut 8 bases from V and 4 bases from J, with 18 bases between. This CDR3 spans 14 amino acids. This chain's CDR3 is CASSMGGATYEQYF. The CDR3 DNA is TGTGCCAGCTCTATGGGCGGGGCAACTTACGAGCAGTACTTC.

The chain links TRBV28 to TRBJ2-3, with unresolved D. The CDR3 loop spans 12 amino acids. The germline gives CDR1 MDHEN, CDR2 SYDVKM. V lost 6 bases and J 0 bases, leaving 4 bases between the germline ends. CDR3 residues: CASRGSTDTQYF. The CDR3 region has the DNA TGTGCCAGCAGGGGTAGCACAGATACGCAGTATTTT.

The chain is built from TRBV7-2 and TRBJ2-4, with no clear D. Germline CDR1 is SGHTA and CDR2 is FQGNSA. The CDR3 is 17 residues long. Trimming took 1 base from V and 2 from J, leaving 15 bases between them. The CDR3: CASSLVSSNSPKNIQYF. DNA of the CDR3: TGTGCCAGCAGCTTAGTGTCGTCGAACAGCCCCAAAAACATTCAGTACTTC.

This chain joins TRBV5-4 and TRBJ2-1; possibly TRBD1 for D (6 bases). CDR1 is SGHNT, CDR2 YYREEE, per germline (reference sequence). Trimming removed 5 bases from V and 6 bases from J, with 12 bases in between. The CDR3 length is 13 residues. The CDR3 region is CASRSGAGNEQFF. The CDR3 bases are TGTGCCAGCAGATCAGGGGCGGGCAATGAGCAGTTCTTC.

This clone was counted a single time. The rearrangement joins TRBV25-1 to TRBJ2-5; D not resolved. The CDR3 is made up of 11 amino acids. CDR1 and CDR2 from the germline V gene are MGHDK and SYGVNS. V gave up 6 bases and J gave up 5 bases, with 7 bases separating them. In nucleotides, the CDR3 is TGTGCCAGCAGGGGGTGGGAGACCCAGTACTTC. Translation gives CASRGWETQYF.

The chain employs TRBV5-1 and TRBJ1-2; a weak D match, TRBD1 (5 bases). V was shortened by 0 bases and J by 3 bases, with 6 bases between the two germline ends. Germline V gene lookup returns CDR1 SGHRS and CDR2 YFSETQ. This CDR3 spans 13 amino acids. The chain's CDR3 is CASSLGRDYGYTF. CDR3 nucleotide sequence: TGCGCCAGCAGCTTGGGCAGGGACTATGGCTACACCTTC.

The gene calls are TRBV21-1 and TRBJ2-3; TRBD1, the D gene given by the table, was not confirmed from the DNA. TRBV21-1 is designated a pseudogene. The CDR3 is 13 amino acids. In DNA, the CDR3 is TGTGCCAGCAGCAGGCCCCCCCCAGATACGCAGTATTTT. Its translation: CASSRPPPDTQYF.

The sample holds one count of this clone. The V and J genes are TRBV7-8 and TRBJ2-3, with 7 bases matching TRBD2. Germline CDR1 reads SGHVS; CDR2 reads FQNEAQ. The length of the CDR3 is 16 residues. V trimming: 5 bases; J trimming: 0 bases; junction bases outside the gene matches: 8. The CDR3 nucleotides are TGTGCCAGCAGCCGGCGAAGCGGGACTAGCACAGATACGCAGTATTTT. This codes for CASSRRSGTSTDTQYF.

The chain is built from TRBV5-4 and TRBJ2-1; D ambiguous. V lost 1 base and J lost 6, with 14 bases in between. CDR1 is SGHNT and CDR2 is YYREEE in the germline V gene (reference sequence). The CDR3 totals 15 residues. In DNA form, the CDR3 reads TGTGCCAGCAGCTTGTCTCGGGCGGAGAGCAATGAGCAGTTCTTC. Residues: CASSLSRAESNEQFF.

This clone has just a few counts. The V and J genes are TRBV10-3 and TRBJ1-2, with unresolved D. The CDR3 extends over 13 amino acids. In germline, CDR1 is ENHRY, CDR2 SYGVKD. Trimming left V 5 bases short and J 8 bases short, with 15 bases between. CDR3 nucleotides: TGTGCCATCAGTTCAGACACCAAGTCAGGCTACACCTTC. Amino acid sequence: CAISSDTKSGYTF.

This clone was counted a few times. CDR3 coding DNA: TGTGCCAGCAGTTATACACCTAGCACTGAAGCTTTCTTT. Its translation is CASSYTPSTEAFF. The rearrangement links TRBV27 to TRBJ1-1; D is unclear. Trimming took off 4 bases at V and 4 bases at J, with 10 bases between the two ends. This CDR3 has 13 residues. Germline loops: CDR1 MNHEY, CDR2 SMNVEV (reference sequence).

This clone has just a few counts. The V gene is TRBV29-1, the J gene TRBJ1-1; the D is unclear. CDR1 is SQVTM, CDR2 ANQGSEA, per germline. Trimming took off 7 bases at V and 0 bases at J, with 21 bases between the two ends. The CDR3 covers 16 residues. This CDR3 reads CSAWSMDRHMNTEAFF. The CDR3 DNA sequence: TGCAGCGCCTGGAGCATGGATCGTCACATGAACACTGAAGCTTTCTTT. The full variable domain, in which reference TRBV29-1 and TRBJ1-1 provide the parts outside the CDR3, is SAVISQKPSRDICQRGTSLTIQCQVDSQVTMMFWYRQQPGQSLTLIATANQGSEATYESGFVIDKFPISRPNLTFSTLTVSNMSPEDSSIYLCSAWSMDRHMNTEAFFGQGTRLTVV.

This clone came up a few times. The gene calls are TRBV20-1 and TRBJ1-2, with D possibly being TRBD1 (5 bases). The CDR3 has 11 residues. Trimming stripped 5 bases from V and 8 bases from J, with 12 bases between. Germline loops: CDR1 DFQATT, CDR2 SNEGSKA (reference sequence). The CDR3, as DNA: TGCAGTGCTCAATACCCAGGGGGCTACACCTTC. The encoded protein is CSAQYPGGYTF.

The chain recombines TRBV7-2 with TRBJ2-7, with 10 positions matching TRBD1. Germline V gene sequence: CDR1 SGHTA, CDR2 FQGNSA. Unmatched junction bases numbered 11, after V lost 4 bases and J lost 5 bases. The CDR3 is 16 amino acids. The CDR3 sequence is CASSWMPVDRGDEQYF. The CDR3 region has the DNA TGTGCCAGCAGCTGGATGCCCGTGGACAGGGGGGACGAGCAGTACTTC. The complete variable domain, with remaining parts taken from reference TRBV7-2 and TRBJ2-7, reads GAGVSQSPSNKVTEKGKDVELRCDPISGHTALYWYRQSLGQGLEFLIYFQGNSAPDKSGLPSDRFSAERTGGSVSTLTIQRTQQEDSAVYLCASSWMPVDRGDEQYFGPGTRLTVT.

V is TRBV27 and J is TRBJ2-4, with D unresolved. The ends were cut back, 4 bases at V and 2 bases at J, with 6 bases in the middle. This CDR3 has 13 residues. The germline gives CDR1 MNHEY, CDR2 SMNVEV (reference sequence). The CDR3 sequence: CASSYLPKNIQYF. The CDR3 nucleotides are TGTGCCAGCAGTTACTTGCCCAAAAACATTCAGTACTTC.

CDR3 sequence (DNA): TGTGCCAGCGGGCTCGCTAGCGGGAGGGATGAGCAGTTCTTC. Translation: CASGLASGRDEQFF. This chain connects TRBV7-2 to TRBJ2-1; 12 bases align to TRBD2. Germline V gene lookup returns CDR1 SGHTA and CDR2 FQGNSA. Trimming at V came to 8 bases and at J to 8 bases, leaving 7 bases not matched to a gene. The CDR3 consists of 14 residues.

This clone was observed a handful of times. The chain employs TRBV29-1 and TRBJ1-1; D unclear. CDR3 length equals 9 residues. V was shortened by 8 bases and J by 9 bases, with 10 bases between the two germline ends. CDR1 SQVTM and CDR2 ANQGSEA come from the germline V gene. The CDR3 sequence is CSSPVKAFF. The CDR3 nucleotides are TGCAGCTCCCCGGTAAAAGCTTTCTTT.

The chain combines TRBV2 with TRBJ2-2; D ambiguous. The CDR3 is 14 amino acids. CDR1 is SNHLY, CDR2 FYNNEI, per germline. V lost 6 bases and J lost 1, with 9 bases in between. The CDR3 DNA reads as TGTGCCAGCAGCCCGGACGTGAACACCGGGGAGCTGTTTTTT. It translates to CASSPDVNTGELFF.

This chain links TRBV30 with TRBJ2-5, with a weak D call TRBD1 (6 bases). Germline V gene lookup returns CDR1 GTSNPN and CDR2 SVGIG (reference sequence). The ends were cut back, 3 bases at V and 4 bases at J, with 15 bases in the middle. The CDR3 is 14 residues long. The CDR3 region is CAWRATGKGETQYF. The DNA for the CDR3 is TGTGCCTGGAGGGCTACAGGGAAGGGAGAGACCCAGTACTTC.

This sequence joins TRBV6-1 and TRBJ2-5; D is unresolved. V was cut by 3 bases and J by 4 bases, with 12 bases left in between. Per the germline V gene, CDR1 is MNHNS and CDR2 is SASEGT. The CDR3 consists of 14 residues. The CDR3 DNA sequence: TGTGCCAGCAGTGATATTATACCCCCAGAGACCCAGTACTTC. This gives the protein CASSDIIPPETQYF.

CDR3: CASSIRNTGELFF. The CDR3 coding sequence is TGTGCCAGCAGCATCAGGAACACCGGGGAGCTGTTTTTT. This sequence joins TRBV4-2 and TRBJ2-2, with D unclear. CDR3 length: 13 amino acids. CDR1 is LGHNA and CDR2 is YNFKEQ in the germline V gene. Between the trimmed V and J ends, which lost 5 bases and 1 base, there was a span of 5 bases.

This clone has at least ten counts. This rearrangement joins TRBV7-2 to TRBJ2-7, with TRBD2 identical over 8 bases. V shed 1 base, J shed 1 base, and the junction held 3 bases outside the gene matches. This CDR3 is built from 15 residues. Germline CDR1 reads SGHTA; CDR2 reads FQGNSA. For the CDR3, the DNA is TGTGCCAGCAGCTTAGGAGGGACTAGTTCCTACGAGCAGTACTTC. Protein product: CASSLGGTSSYEQYF.

This clone was counted only a few times. The chain has TRBV12-5 and TRBJ2-3; D remains ambiguous. V lost 4 bases and J 3 bases, leaving 5 bases between the germline ends. Per germline, CDR1 LGHNT and CDR2 FRNRAP. The CDR3 covers 12 residues. CDR3 amino acids: CASGSITDTQYF. DNA for the CDR3: TGTGCTAGTGGTTCCATAACAGATACGCAGTATTTT.